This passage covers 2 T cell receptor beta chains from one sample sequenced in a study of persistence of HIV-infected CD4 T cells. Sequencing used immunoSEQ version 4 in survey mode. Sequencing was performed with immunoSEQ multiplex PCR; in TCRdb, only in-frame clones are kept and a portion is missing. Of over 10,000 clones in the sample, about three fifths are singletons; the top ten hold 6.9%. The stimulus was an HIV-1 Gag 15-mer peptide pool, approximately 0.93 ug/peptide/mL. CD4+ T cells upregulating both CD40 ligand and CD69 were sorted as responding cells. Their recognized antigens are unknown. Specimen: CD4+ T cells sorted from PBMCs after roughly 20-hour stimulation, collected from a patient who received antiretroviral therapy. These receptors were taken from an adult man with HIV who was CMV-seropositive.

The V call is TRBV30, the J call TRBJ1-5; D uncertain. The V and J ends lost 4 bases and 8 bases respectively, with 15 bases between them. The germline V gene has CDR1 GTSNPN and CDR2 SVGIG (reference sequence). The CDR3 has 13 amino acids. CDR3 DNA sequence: TGTGCCTGGAATCACGGCCACCGGGAGCCCCAGCATTTT. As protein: CAWNHGHREPQHF.

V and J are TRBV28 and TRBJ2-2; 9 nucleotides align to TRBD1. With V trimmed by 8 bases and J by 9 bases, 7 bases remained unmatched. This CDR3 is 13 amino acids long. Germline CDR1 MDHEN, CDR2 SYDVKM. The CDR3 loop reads CASRTGQGWELFF. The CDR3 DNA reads TGTGCCAGCCGAACAGGACAGGGGTGGGAGCTGTTTTTT. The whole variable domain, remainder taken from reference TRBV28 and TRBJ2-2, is DVKVTQSSRYLVKRTGEKVFLECVQDMDHENMFWYRQDPGLGLRLIYFSYDVKMKEKGDIPEGYSVSREKKERFSLILESASTNQTSMYLCASRTGQGWELFFGEGSRLTVL.